In this sample, the clone carrying this T cell receptor beta chain turned up a few times. Its matching antigen is unknown. The data originate from a study of T-cell memory formation after mild COVID-19. Points from the study as a whole: For contracting clones, CD4+ ones sat mainly in CM and EM, CD8+ in EMRA.

The CDR3 runs to 15 residues. The ends were cut back, 5 bases at V and 0 bases at J, with 13 bases in the middle. Constant-segment primers and 5'RACE yielded cDNA libraries for TCR alpha and TCR beta, each carrying sample barcodes and UMIs. From the 5' RACE reads, TCRdb called clonotypes with MiXCR, one entry per CDR3 protein. The profile shows hundreds of thousands of distinct CDR3 sequences, more than 15% of them singletons. What was sequenced was PBMCs or a T cell subset sorted from them (not recorded which). The sequence was obtained from an adult woman who had mild COVID-19 (a few samples of this study predate the infection). Cell type and time point are not known. V and J are TRBV12-3 or TRBV12-4 and TRBJ1-1; TRBD1 is a possible D gene (6 bases). Here the CDR3 reads CASSTHREMNTEAFF. The CDR3, as DNA: TGTGCCAGCAGTACACACAGGGAGATGAACACTGAAGCTTTCTTT.